One sample yielded the 25 T cell receptor beta chains listed below, sequenced in a study of blood T cell repertoires in COVID-19. Here immunoSEQ multiplex PCR was the method, and the copy in TCRdb shows in-frame clones only, minus some. The sample lists over 200,000 clones, around 89% seen once, with under 10% in the top ten. The sequencing input was PBMCs or T cells enriched from blood (not recorded which). The receptors stem from a man in his forties who had recovered from COVID-19.

This sequence joins TRBV5-6 and TRBJ1-1; 8 positions match TRBD1. CDR3 length: 15 amino acids. Trimming took 4 bases from V and 0 from J; bases not matched to a gene: 5. In germline, CDR1 is SGHDT, CDR2 YYEEEE. CDR3 in DNA: TGTGCCAGCAGCCCAGGGGGCTCAATGAACACTGAAGCTTTCTTT. Protein product: CASSPGGSMNTEAFF. The whole variable domain, remainder taken from reference TRBV5-6 and TRBJ1-1, is DAGVTQSPTHLIKTRGQQVTLRCSPKSGHDTVSWYQQALGQGPQFIFQYYEEEERQRGNFPDRFSGHQFPNYSSELNVNALLLGDSALYLCASSPGGSMNTEAFFGQGTRLTVV.

This sequence joins TRBV7-2 and TRBJ1-2; TRBD1 might be the D (6 bases). Germline-derived CDR1 and CDR2 are SGHTA and FQGNSA. CDR3 length: 15 amino acids. The ends were cut back, 2 bases at V and 2 bases at J, with 12 bases in the middle. The CDR3 is CASSLTGPTNYGYTF. DNA of the CDR3: TGTGCCAGCAGCTTAACAGGGCCCACCAACTATGGCTACACCTTC.

The chain recombines TRBV12-5 with TRBJ2-1; 10 nucleotides agree with TRBD2. V lost 5 bases and J lost 2; bases outside the gene matches: 12. The CDR3 is 18 residues long. Germline V gene data show CDR1 as LGHNT and CDR2 as FRNRAP. In DNA form, the CDR3 reads TGTGCTAGTGGTCGGTCCCGCCAAAGCGGGGGGGCCTACAATGAGCAGTTCTTC. Amino acid sequence: CASGRSRQSGGAYNEQFF.

The rearrangement uses TRBV2 and TRBJ1-1; perhaps TRBD1 as D (5 bases). The length of the CDR3 is 13 residues. The germline V and J ends were trimmed by 5 bases and 4 bases, with 11 bases remaining between them. The V gene's germline CDR1 is SNHLY and CDR2 FYNNEI. The CDR3 nucleotides are TGTGCCAGCAGTTACAGACAGATCACTGAAGCTTTCTTT. This translates into CASSYRQITEAFF.

The CDR3, as DNA: TGTGCCAGCAGCACCGGGACAGCGAACACCGGGGAGCTGTTTTTT. This encodes CASSTGTANTGELFF. The rearrangement uses TRBV7-2 and TRBJ2-2, with TRBD1 identical over 7 bases. The CDR3 contains 15 residues. Trimming cost V 5 bases and J 0 bases; bases outside gene matches: 3. Looked up from germline, CDR1 is SGHTA and CDR2 is FQGNSA. Complete variable domain (other parts from reference TRBV7-2 and TRBJ2-2): GAGVSQSPSNKVTEKGKDVELRCDPISGHTALYWYRQSLGQGLEFLIYFQGNSAPDKSGLPSDRFSAERTGGSVSTLTIQRTQQEDSAVYLCASSTGTANTGELFFGEGSRLTVL.

The genes are TRBV29-1 and TRBJ2-1; maybe TRBD1 (7 bases). CDR3 length equals 17 residues. Trimming took off 8 bases at V and 1 base at J, with 24 bases between the two ends. In germline, CDR1 is SQVTM, CDR2 ANQGSEA. CDR3 DNA: TGCAGCATCCGCCGTGGAGGGGGCATTAGTTCCTACAATGAGCAGTTCTTC. It translates to CSIRRGGGISSYNEQFF.

The gene calls are TRBV6-5 and TRBJ2-7; the match to TRBD1 covers 10 bases. CDR1 and CDR2 from the germline V gene are MNHEY and SVGAGI. The CDR3 covers 14 residues. The trim removed 6 bases at V and 2 bases at J, leaving 4 bases unmatched. CDR3 in DNA: TGTGCCAGCAGCCGGGACAGGGGTACCTACGAGCAGTACTTC. This sequence encodes CASSRDRGTYEQYF.

The chain is built from TRBV19 and TRBJ1-3; TRBD1 matches 7 bases. Trimming took 7 bases from V and 4 from J; bases not matched to a gene: 7. This CDR3 is 14 amino acids long. CDR1 LNHDA and CDR2 SQIVND come from the germline V gene (reference sequence). CDR3 bases: TGTGCCAGTACACCCGGGACAGCAGGAAACACCATATATTTT. This gives the protein CASTPGTAGNTIYF.

The chain links TRBV10-2 to TRBJ1-2; D gene unclear. The CDR3 is 18 residues long. V gave up 2 bases and J gave up 1 base, with 20 bases separating them. Germline loops: CDR1 WSHSY, CDR2 SAAADI. CDR3 sequence (DNA): TGCGCCAGCAGTGAGGGCCACCACCTCCGGGATAGTAACTATGGCTACACCTTC. Translated, it gives CASSEGHHLRDSNYGYTF.

Worth noting for this clone: One end of the junction fails to match germline, which may point to a read error. The CDR3 coding sequence is TGTGCCAGCAGTGACTCGACAGCTAATAATTCACCCCTCCACTTT. Its protein is CASSDSTANNSPLHF. This chain connects TRBV6-5 to TRBJ1-6, with D perhaps matching TRBD1 (5 bases). Germline V gives CDR1 MNHEY, CDR2 SVGAGI. The length of the CDR3 is 15 residues.

This clone was seen a handful of times. The V gene is TRBV18, the J gene TRBJ2-7; D uncertain. Trimming left V 5 bases short and J 2 bases short, with 13 bases between. CDR1 is KGHSH, CDR2 LQKENI, per germline. The CDR3 has 14 amino acids. The CDR3 loop reads CASSLQTPTYEQYF. The CDR3 bases are TGTGCCAGCTCATTACAGACGCCAACCTACGAGCAGTACTTC.

This clone was detected only a few times. The gene calls are TRBV7-2 and TRBJ2-3; D possibly corresponds to TRBD2 (6 bases). The CDR3 is 15 residues long. Trimming removed 5 bases from V and 0 bases from J, with 12 bases in between. Germline CDR1 is SGHTA and CDR2 is FQGNSA. CDR3 in DNA: TGTGCCAGCAGCCAGGGAGGTCCTAGCACAGATACGCAGTATTTT. This codes for CASSQGGPSTDTQYF.

The genes are TRBV5-6 and TRBJ2-3, with 8 bases identical to TRBD1. The V and J ends lost 3 bases and 3 bases, in that order; junction bases with no gene match: 6. This CDR3 has 15 amino acids. CDR1 SGHDT and CDR2 YYEEEE come from the germline V gene. Here the CDR3 reads CASSYRQGRTDTQYF. CDR3 DNA sequence: TGTGCCAGCAGCTACCGACAGGGGAGGACAGATACGCAGTATTTT.

This sequence joins TRBV3-1 (or the pseudogene TRBV3-2) and TRBJ1-4, with D possibly TRBD1 on 6 matching bases. Germline CDR1 LGHDT, CDR2 YNNKEL (reference sequence). V lost 1 base and J 3 bases, leaving 24 bases between the germline ends. This CDR3 comprises 20 residues. The CDR3 coding sequence is TGTGCCAGCAGCCAAGCCCCCCTAGGGGGGGACGCGGGTGCTAATGAAAAACTGTTTTTT. Amino acid sequence: CASSQAPLGGDAGANEKLFF.

This chain links TRBV5-1 with TRBJ1-2; 10 bases are shared with TRBD1. The CDR3 runs 14 residues. Germline V gene sequence: CDR1 SGHRS, CDR2 YFSETQ. The ends lost 3 bases at V and 3 bases at J; junction bases unmatched: 2. CDR3 sequence reads: CASSSGTGDYGYTF. As DNA, the CDR3 is TGCGCCAGCAGCTCCGGGACAGGGGACTATGGCTACACCTTC.

V and J are TRBV19 and TRBJ1-1, with 7 bases aligning to TRBD1. V shed 5 bases, J shed 2 bases, and the junction held 11 bases outside the gene matches. Germline values: CDR1 LNHDA, CDR2 SQIVND (reference sequence). The CDR3 length is 16 residues. This chain's CDR3 is CASSGGTGARNTEAFF. Here the CDR3 DNA reads TGTGCCAGTAGTGGGGGAACAGGGGCCCGAAACACTGAAGCTTTCTTT.

The genes are TRBV28 and TRBJ1-2; tentatively, D is TRBD1 (5 bases). The CDR3 extends over 14 amino acids. Germline CDR1 and CDR2: MDHEN and SYDVKM. Between the trimmed V and J ends, which lost 5 bases and 4 bases, there was a span of 14 bases. DNA of the CDR3: TGTGCCAGCAGTCCGGGAGGGGTAGGCTATGGCTACACCTTC. Protein product: CASSPGGVGYGYTF.

The V gene is TRBV3-1 (or the pseudogene TRBV3-2), the J gene TRBJ1-2, with a possible D match to TRBD1 (6 bases). V lost 5 bases to trimming and J lost 2 bases, with 9 bases between them. The germline V gene encodes CDR1 LGHDT and CDR2 YNNKEL (reference sequence). CDR3 length equals 13 residues. This chain's CDR3 is CASSMDRNYGYTF. The CDR3 nucleotides are TGTGCCAGCAGCATGGACAGAAACTATGGCTACACCTTC.

The rearrangement links TRBV7-6 to TRBJ1-2; 7 positions agree with TRBD1. Germline-derived CDR1 and CDR2 are SGHVS and FNYEAQ. The CDR3 contains 15 residues. V shed 1 base and J 4 bases; nucleotides not matched to a gene: 6. This chain's CDR3 is CASSLGQGGFYGYTF. Written as DNA, the CDR3 is TGTGCCAGCAGCTTAGGCCAGGGGGGATTCTATGGCTACACCTTC.

This rearrangement joins TRBV3-1 (or the pseudogene TRBV3-2) to TRBJ2-2; a possible D gene is TRBD2 (5 bases). V was trimmed by 0 bases and J by 6 bases, leaving 14 bases between them. The CDR3 is made up of 16 amino acids. Germline assignment: CDR1 LGHDT and CDR2 YNNKEL (reference sequence). This CDR3 reads CASSQETSTGSGELFF. CDR3 DNA sequence: TGTGCCAGCAGCCAAGAAACTAGTACGGGCTCCGGGGAGCTGTTTTTT.

The V call is TRBV18, the J call TRBJ2-1, with TRBD2 as a possible D gene (5 bases). Trimming cost V 3 bases and J 3 bases, with 9 bases left between them. CDR3 size: 14 residues. Germline V CDR1 and CDR2: KGHSH, LQKENI. CDR3 bases: TGTGCCAGCTCACCCCAAGGACTCTACAATGAGCAGTTCTTC. This translates into CASSPQGLYNEQFF.

The chain has TRBV18 and TRBJ2-1; D might be TRBD1 (5 bases). V was pared by 4 bases and J by 5 bases, with 9 bases between. Germline V gene data show CDR1 as KGHSH and CDR2 as LQKENI. There are 13 residues in the CDR3. The CDR3 loop is CASSRVTDNEQFF. In DNA form, the CDR3 reads TGTGCCAGCTCACGAGTGACAGACAATGAGCAGTTCTTC.

This clone has a handful of counts. This chain joins TRBV10-3 and TRBJ1-5; no definite D call. CDR3 length: 13 residues. Deletions cut 3 bases from V and 4 bases from J, with 7 bases between. Germline V gene data show CDR1 as ENHRY and CDR2 as SYGVKD. CDR3 protein: CAISDVENQPQHF. Written as DNA, the CDR3 is TGTGCCATCAGTGACGTGGAGAATCAGCCCCAGCATTTT.

This clone has only one observation. The J gene is TRBJ2-7, the V gene TRBV7-8; 8 bases line up with TRBD1. Per the germline V gene, CDR1 is SGHVS and CDR2 is FQNEAQ. The CDR3 is 15 residues long. J was trimmed by 3 bases and V by 5 bases; bases with no gene match: 9. The CDR3 nucleotides are TGTGCCAGCAGCCTGACCGGACAGGGCTTCTACGAGCAGTACTTC. The encoded protein is CASSLTGQGFYEQYF. Filled out from reference TRBV7-8 and TRBJ2-7, the complete variable domain reads GAGVSQSPRYKVAKRGQDVALRCDPISGHVSLFWYQQALGQGPEFLTYFQNEAQLDKSGLPSDRFFAERPEGSVSTLKIQRTQQEDSAVYLCASSLTGQGFYEQYFGPGTRLTVT.

This clone was counted between two and nine times. This chain joins TRBV7-9 and TRBJ2-7; no clear D gene. V was cut by 2 bases and J by 0 bases, with 5 bases left in between. This CDR3 is 13 amino acids long. Per germline, CDR1 SEHNR and CDR2 FQNEAQ (reference sequence). The CDR3 nucleotides are TGTGCCAGCAGCTTACCCGGCTCCTACGAGCAGTACTTC. The encoded protein is CASSLPGSYEQYF. Full variable domain (remainder filled in from reference TRBV7-9 and TRBJ2-7): DTGVSQNPRHKITKRGQNVTFRCDPISEHNRLYWYRQTLGQGPEFLTYFQNEAQLEKSRLLSDRFSAERPKGSFSTLEIQRTEQGDSAMYLCASSLPGSYEQYFGPGTRLTVT.